The source of this T cell receptor beta chain is a study of blood T cell repertoires in COVID-19. For the study at large: Donors in the United States, Italy and Spain gave samples during acute or convalescent COVID-19. In each case, the material was cDNA or gDNA derived from T cells, B-cell-depleted T cells, or PBMCs.

Original processing notes: Estimation of nucleated cell counts was performed using reference gene primer amplification. Some clones are missing from TCRdb's copy, which holds only in-frame ones; the method was immunoSEQ multiplex PCR. The D gene and trimming were derived from the DNA, and the V and J assignments and clone size from that table. The profile covers about 350,000 clones, with over 75% appearing a single time and approximately 3.1% taken by the ten largest. The cohort comprised adults aged about 18 to 89 years residing in about two dozen US areas. The CDR3 covers 15 residues. V dropped 1 base and J dropped 0 bases, with 8 bases sitting between them. Germline assignment: CDR1 SEHNR and CDR2 FQNEAQ (reference sequence).

The sequencing input was PBMCs or T cells enriched from blood (not recorded which). This chain connects TRBV7-9 to TRBJ2-3; TRBD1 is a possible D gene (5 bases). The TCR comes from a woman aged 25-40 years who had recovered from COVID-19. Written as DNA, the CDR3 is TGTGCCAGCAGCTTAGGCCCAGGGAGCACAGATACGCAGTATTTT. Its protein product is CASSLGPGSTDTQYF.